Below, 30 T cell receptor beta chains from the same sample are listed, as sequenced in a study of blood T cell repertoires in COVID-19. TCRdb's table, derived via immunoSEQ multiplex PCR, lists solely in-frame clones and lacks some. This table has 150,000 to 200,000 clones, 60% to 85% appearing once. The sample consisted of peripheral blood. The receptors were sampled from a man between 65 and 85 years old with acute or convalescent COVID-19.

This clone appeared once. The J gene is TRBJ1-3, the V gene TRBV6-6; D gene ambiguous. The CDR3 contains 15 residues. V shed 6 bases and J shed 0 bases, with 12 bases lying between them. The V gene's germline CDR1 is MNHNY and CDR2 SVGAGI (reference sequence). Here the CDR3 DNA reads TGTGCCAGCAGCCACGGTCCCGCCTCTGGAAACACCATATATTTT. Translated, it gives CASSHGPASGNTIYF.

The genes are TRBV5-5 and TRBJ2-7, with TRBD2 matching over 7 bases. The CDR3 length is 14 residues. Unmatched junction bases numbered 9, after V lost 4 bases and J lost 5 bases. CDR1 and CDR2 from the germline V gene are SGHKS and YYEKEE (reference sequence). The CDR3 sequence is CASSPGGVRDEQYF. DNA of the CDR3: TGTGCCAGCAGCCCTGGGGGGGTAAGGGACGAGCAGTACTTC.

A few counts support this clone. The gene calls are TRBV27 and TRBJ2-2, with a weak D call TRBD1 (6 bases). The CDR3 is 13 amino acids. Between the trimmed V and J ends, which lost 7 bases and 1 base, there was a span of 7 bases. Germline CDR1 reads MNHEY; CDR2 reads SMNVEV (reference sequence). CDR3 protein: CASKGVNTGELFF. The CDR3 DNA follows: TGTGCCAGCAAGGGGGTGAACACCGGGGAGCTGTTTTTT.

This clone was found a few times. The chain employs TRBV5-1 and TRBJ1-4, with D possibly TRBD1 on 5 matching bases. CDR1 and CDR2 from the germline V gene are SGHRS and YFSETQ. The length of the CDR3 is 13 residues. Trimming removed 5 bases at V and 6 bases at J, with 11 bases between. The CDR3 sequence: CASRDPGDEKLFF. CDR3 DNA sequence: TGCGCCAGCAGGGACCCGGGGGATGAAAAACTGTTTTTT.

The rearrangement uses TRBV15 and TRBJ1-5, with 9 bases identical to TRBD1. The CDR3 length is 14 residues. CDR1 is LNHNV, CDR2 YYDKDF, per germline (reference sequence). V shed 1 base, J shed 11 bases, and the junction held 6 bases outside the gene matches. The CDR3 loop is CATSRAGQGTAQHF. For the CDR3, the DNA is TGTGCCACCAGCAGAGCCGGACAGGGGACAGCCCAGCATTTT.

The rearrangement uses TRBV2 and TRBJ2-1, with 8 bases lining up with TRBD2. Germline V gives CDR1 SNHLY, CDR2 FYNNEI. J lost 10 bases, V lost 3 bases, and 5 bases had no gene match. This CDR3 contains 13 residues. The CDR3 region has the DNA TGTGCCAGCAGTGACCGGGGGGGAGTCGAGCAGTTCTTC. Amino acid sequence: CASSDRGGVEQFF.

V gene TRBV5-4 combines with J gene TRBJ2-2; 11 bases align to TRBD2. This CDR3 contains 17 residues. Trimming cost V 0 bases and J 6 bases; bases outside gene matches: 7. CDR1 is SGHNT, CDR2 YYREEE, per germline (reference sequence). CDR3 in DNA: TGTGCCAGCAGCTTGGCTAGCGGGGGGCCGGGGCCCGGGGAGCTGTTTTTT. This encodes CASSLASGGPGPGELFF.

The V call is TRBV6-5, the J call TRBJ1-2; TRBD1 agrees at 9 bases. Germline V gene lookup returns CDR1 MNHEY and CDR2 SVGAGI. The ends lost 6 bases at V and 5 bases at J; junction bases unmatched: 4. The length of the CDR3 is 13 residues. Here the CDR3 reads CASRGTGLYGYTF. Written as DNA, the CDR3 is TGTGCCAGCAGAGGGACAGGGCTTTATGGCTACACCTTC.

The chain couples TRBV21-1 to TRBJ2-3; the table gives TRBD2 as D, unverified against the DNA. TRBV21-1 constitutes a pseudogene. The CDR3 is 17 amino acids. In DNA, the CDR3 is TGTGCCAGCAGCGACCCGACTAGCGGGGACCACACAGATACGCAGTATTTT. Translating gives CASSDPTSGDHTDTQYF.

Only a few counts were recorded for this clone. The gene calls are TRBV7-8 and TRBJ1-5; the D gene is possibly TRBD1 (6 bases). The CDR3 runs to 17 residues. Trimming pared 5 bases from V and 1 base from J, leaving 18 bases between. In germline, CDR1 is SGHVS, CDR2 FQNEAQ. The CDR3 loop is CASSPRPGGASNQPQHF. Written as DNA, the CDR3 is TGTGCCAGCAGCCCTAGGCCCGGGGGGGCAAGCAATCAGCCCCAGCATTTT.

V gene TRBV6-5 combines with J gene TRBJ1-1; D may be TRBD1 (6 bases). The CDR3 totals 14 residues. Per germline, CDR1 MNHEY and CDR2 SVGAGI. Trimming took 8 bases from V and 1 from J, leaving 14 bases between them. The CDR3 region has the DNA TGTGCCAGCGCGCGCGAGGGGGAGAACACTGAAGCTTTCTTT. It is translated as CASAREGENTEAFF.

The V and J genes are TRBV2 and TRBJ2-6, with D tentatively TRBD2 (6 bases). The CDR3 is 13 residues long. The germline V and J ends were trimmed by 2 bases and 9 bases, with 8 bases remaining between them. In germline, CDR1 is SNHLY, CDR2 FYNNEI. As DNA, the CDR3 is TGTGCCAGCAGTGAACGGGGAGGCAACGTCCTGACTTTC. Amino acid sequence: CASSERGGNVLTF.

The rearrangement links TRBV27 to TRBJ1-2, with 7 positions matching TRBD1. Germline lookup yields CDR1 MNHEY and CDR2 SMNVEV (reference sequence). This CDR3 has 17 residues. Trimming removed 8 bases from V and 4 bases from J; junction bases left unmatched: 19. In DNA form, the CDR3 reads TGTGCCAGCTGCGAGGGATACGGCAGGGGGTACGGCTATGGCTACACCTTC. This codes for CASCEGYGRGYGYGYTF.

The J gene is TRBJ1-4, the V gene TRBV5-8, with TRBD1 matching over 7 bases. The CDR3 covers 15 residues. The ends lost 4 bases at V and 5 bases at J; junction bases unmatched: 8. The V gene's germline CDR1 is SGHTS and CDR2 YDEGEE. The CDR3: CASSLGTEVNEKLFF. The DNA for the CDR3 is TGTGCCAGCAGCCTCGGGACAGAGGTGAATGAAAAACTGTTTTTT. The complete variable domain, with remaining parts taken from reference TRBV5-8 and TRBJ1-4, reads EAGVTQSPTHLIKTRGQQATLRCSPISGHTSVYWYQQALGLGLQFLLWYDEGEERNRGNFPPRFSGRQFPNYSSELNVNALELEDSALYLCASSLGTEVNEKLFFGSGTQLSVL.

The V gene is TRBV10-3, the J gene TRBJ2-5; 11 bases are a match to TRBD2. There are 16 residues in the CDR3. The germline gives CDR1 ENHRY, CDR2 SYGVKD. V dropped 4 bases and J dropped 5; count of bases not matched to a gene: 9. CDR3 nucleotides: TGTGCCATCAGTGCGTCTAGCGGGGGGAATGGGGAGACCCAGTACTTC. Translation gives CAISASSGGNGETQYF.

V is TRBV19 and J is TRBJ1-2, with D unresolved. Deletions cut 8 bases from V and 11 bases from J, with 15 bases between. CDR1 and CDR2 (germline): LNHDA, SQIVND (reference sequence). CDR3 length: 11 residues. CDR3 DNA sequence: TGTGCCAGTGGTTCGCAAGCGCGGTACACCTTC. Its protein product is CASGSQARYTF.

The chain employs TRBV11-3 and TRBJ2-2, with D perhaps matching TRBD2 (6 bases). V lost 3 bases and J lost 1, with 9 bases in between. CDR1 and CDR2 (germline): SGHNT, YENEEA. The CDR3 spans 15 residues. CDR3 protein: CASSFGGVNTGELFF. The CDR3 region has the DNA TGTGCCAGCAGCTTCGGAGGGGTGAACACCGGGGAGCTGTTTTTT.

This rearrangement joins TRBV19 to TRBJ1-2; 7 bases are a match to TRBD1. CDR3 length: 18 residues. In germline, CDR1 is LNHDA, CDR2 SQIVND (reference sequence). J gave up 4 bases and V 5 bases, and 19 bases lay outside the gene matches. DNA for the CDR3: TGTGCCAGTAGTCCGCCCCCCGACAGGGTTCTCAACCTCTATGGCTACACCTTC. Residues: CASSPPPDRVLNLYGYTF.

The chain recombines TRBV5-4 with TRBJ2-3; TRBD1 matches 8 bases. V lost 4 bases, J lost 0 bases, and 4 bases stayed unmatched. CDR1 is SGHNT and CDR2 is YYREEE in the germline V gene (reference sequence). This CDR3 region has 15 residues. The CDR3 DNA is TGTGCCAGCAGCCGGGACAGGCCTAGCACAGATACGCAGTATTTT. This translates into CASSRDRPSTDTQYF.

The chain joins TRBV3-1 (or the pseudogene TRBV3-2) to TRBJ1-5, with D possibly TRBD1 on 5 matching bases. With 3 bases removed from V and 5 bases from J, the gap between germline ends came to 8 bases. Germline V lookup: CDR1 LGHDT, CDR2 YNNKEL (reference sequence). The length of the CDR3 is 13 residues. This chain's CDR3 is CASSQDTDQPQHF. The CDR3 DNA sequence: TGTGCCAGCAGCCAGGACACCGATCAGCCCCAGCATTTT.

CDR3 nucleotides: TGCGCCAGCAGCCTGGGGGGGACTGACAATCAGCCCCAGCATTTT. It specifies CASSLGGTDNQPQHF. The V and J genes are TRBV5-1 and TRBJ1-5, with D tentatively TRBD1 (5 bases). This CDR3 contains 15 residues. Germline CDR1 and CDR2: SGHRS and YFSETQ. Trimming took off 4 bases at V and 3 bases at J, with 14 bases between the two ends.

CDR3 bases: TGTGCCACCAGTGTGGGGCTACGTCTACTCAATCAGCCCCAGCATTTT. Encoded protein: CATSVGLRLLNQPQHF. This chain uses TRBV24-1 with TRBJ1-5; a weak D match, TRBD1 (5 bases). The CDR3 sequence is 16 residues long. Trimming took off 5 bases at V and 3 bases at J, with 16 bases between the two ends. CDR1 is KGHDR, CDR2 SFDVKD, per germline.

The chain joins TRBV7-2 to TRBJ2-7; 7 bases match TRBD2. This CDR3 contains 14 residues. In germline, CDR1 is SGHTA, CDR2 FQGNSA. The J segment lost 3 bases and the V segment lost 5 bases, leaving 7 bases of the junction unmatched. CDR3 sequence reads: CASSERDSVYEQYF. CDR3 nucleotide sequence: TGTGCCAGCAGCGAGCGGGACTCAGTCTACGAGCAGTACTTC.

To note about this clone: Within the sample, other DNA sequences also encode this same CDR3. This chain joins TRBV7-9 and TRBJ2-3; 7 nucleotides line up with TRBD2. The CDR3 extends over 15 amino acids. V dropped 4 bases and J dropped 0; count of bases not matched to a gene: 4. The germline V gene has CDR1 SEHNR and CDR2 FQNEAQ (reference sequence). CDR3 in amino acids: CASSSTSASTDTQYF. The CDR3 nucleotides read TGTGCCAGCAGCTCTACTAGCGCTAGCACAGATACGCAGTATTTT. Combining the CDR3 with reference TRBV7-9 and TRBJ2-3 gives the whole variable domain DTGVSQNPRHKITKRGQNVTFRCDPISEHNRLYWYRQTLGQGPEFLTYFQNEAQLEKSRLLSDRFSAERPKGSFSTLEIQRTEQGDSAMYLCASSSTSASTDTQYFGPGTRLTVL.

The J gene is TRBJ2-3, the V gene TRBV7-9, with 14 bases aligning to TRBD2. CDR3 length: 16 residues. V lost 5 bases to trimming and J lost 4 bases; unmatched junction nucleotides: 5. Per germline, CDR1 SEHNR and CDR2 FQNEAQ (reference sequence). The CDR3 protein is CASSQGTSGGADTQYF. The CDR3 DNA reads TGTGCCAGCAGCCAAGGGACTAGCGGGGGTGCAGATACGCAGTATTTT.

The V call is TRBV6-5, the J call TRBJ2-7; the D gene is possibly TRBD2 (6 bases). The CDR3 is made up of 15 amino acids. From germline, CDR1 is MNHEY and CDR2 SVGAGI. V gave up 2 bases and J gave up 2 bases, with 13 bases separating them. CDR3 DNA sequence: TGTGCCAGCAGTTACGGGCCGGGAGCGACCTACGAGCAGTACTTC. This translates into CASSYGPGATYEQYF.

J is TRBJ2-5 and V is TRBV29-1; TRBD2 aligns across 7 bases. Germline trimming cut 7 bases from V and 4 bases from J; bases unmatched to any gene: 9. Looked up from germline, CDR1 is SQVTM and CDR2 is ANQGSEA. The CDR3 runs 13 residues. The CDR3 reads CSGLGGIRETQYF. CDR3 nucleotides: TGCAGCGGCCTGGGGGGGATCAGAGAGACCCAGTACTTC.

The chain links TRBV5-1 to TRBJ1-3; TRBD1 agrees at 7 bases. Germline V gene sequence: CDR1 SGHRS, CDR2 YFSETQ. V lost 4 bases, J lost 7 bases, and 2 bases stayed unmatched. There are 12 residues in the CDR3. CDR3 residues: CASSQTGNTIYF. The CDR3 nucleotides read TGCGCCAGCAGCCAGACAGGGAACACCATATATTTT.

The chain joins TRBV28 to TRBJ1-4, with D maybe TRBD1 (5 bases). Germline loops: CDR1 MDHEN, CDR2 SYDVKM. V was clipped by 2 bases and J by 8 bases, with 12 bases between them. The CDR3 length is 14 residues. The CDR3 reads CASSLGGNDEKLFF. DNA of the CDR3: TGTGCCAGCAGTTTAGGGGGGAATGACGAAAAACTGTTTTTT.

V is TRBV5-1 and J is TRBJ2-7; D might be TRBD1 (6 bases). Per germline, CDR1 SGHRS and CDR2 YFSETQ. This CDR3 is 14 amino acids long. Trimming left V 4 bases short and J 3 bases short, with 14 bases between. In nucleotides, the CDR3 is TGCGCCAGCAGCCAGATGACAGGACTCTACGAGCAGTACTTC. Amino acid sequence: CASSQMTGLYEQYF.